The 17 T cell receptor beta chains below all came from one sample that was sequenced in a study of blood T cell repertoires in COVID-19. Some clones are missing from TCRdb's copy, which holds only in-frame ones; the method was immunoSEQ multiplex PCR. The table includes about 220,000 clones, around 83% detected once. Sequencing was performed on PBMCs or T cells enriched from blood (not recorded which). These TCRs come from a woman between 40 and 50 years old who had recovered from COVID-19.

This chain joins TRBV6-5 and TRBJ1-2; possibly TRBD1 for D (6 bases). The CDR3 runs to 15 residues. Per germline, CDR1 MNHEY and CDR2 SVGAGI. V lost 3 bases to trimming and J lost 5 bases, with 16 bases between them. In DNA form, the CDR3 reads TGTGCCAGCAGTTATTCCCAGGGGAGTAGATATGGCTACACCTTC. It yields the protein CASSYSQGSRYGYTF.

The CDR3 region is CASTLTGNGYTF. Written as DNA, the CDR3 is TGTGCCAGCACATTAACAGGGAATGGCTACACCTTC. The V and J genes are TRBV12-3 or TRBV12-4 and TRBJ1-2; tentative D call: TRBD1 (6 bases). V was pared by 7 bases and J by 6 bases, with 12 bases between. The CDR3 spans 12 residues.

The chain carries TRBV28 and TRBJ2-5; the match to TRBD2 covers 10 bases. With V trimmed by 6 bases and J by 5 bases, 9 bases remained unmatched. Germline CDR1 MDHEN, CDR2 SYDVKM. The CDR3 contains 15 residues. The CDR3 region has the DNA TGTGCCAGCAGCTCACTAGCGGGAAGGGGGGAGACCCAGTACTTC. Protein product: CASSSLAGRGETQYF.

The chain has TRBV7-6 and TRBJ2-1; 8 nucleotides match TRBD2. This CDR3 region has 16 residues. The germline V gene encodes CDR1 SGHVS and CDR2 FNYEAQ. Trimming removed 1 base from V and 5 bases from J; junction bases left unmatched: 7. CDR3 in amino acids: CASSLEASGSHNEQFF. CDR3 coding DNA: TGTGCCAGCAGCTTAGAGGCTAGCGGGTCTCACAATGAGCAGTTCTTC.

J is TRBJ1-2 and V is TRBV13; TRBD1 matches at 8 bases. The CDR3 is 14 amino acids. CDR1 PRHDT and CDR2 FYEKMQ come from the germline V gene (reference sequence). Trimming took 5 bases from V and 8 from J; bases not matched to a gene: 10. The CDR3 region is CASSEAQGVKGYTF. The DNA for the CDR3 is TGTGCCAGCAGCGAGGCACAGGGGGTTAAGGGCTACACCTTC.

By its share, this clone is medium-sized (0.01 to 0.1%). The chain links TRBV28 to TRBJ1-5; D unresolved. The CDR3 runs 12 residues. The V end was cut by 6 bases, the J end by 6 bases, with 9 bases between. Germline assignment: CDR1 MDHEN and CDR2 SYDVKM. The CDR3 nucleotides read TGTGCCAGCAGCCGCGGTGGTCAGCCCCAGCATTTT. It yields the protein CASSRGGQPQHF.

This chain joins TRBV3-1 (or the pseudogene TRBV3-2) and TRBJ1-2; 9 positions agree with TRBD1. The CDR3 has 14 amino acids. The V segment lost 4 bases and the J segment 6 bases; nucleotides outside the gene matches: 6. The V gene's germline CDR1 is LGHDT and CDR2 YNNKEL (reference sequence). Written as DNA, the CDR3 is TGTGCCAGCAGCCCTTGGACAGGGGAGAATGGCTACACCTTC. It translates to CASSPWTGENGYTF.

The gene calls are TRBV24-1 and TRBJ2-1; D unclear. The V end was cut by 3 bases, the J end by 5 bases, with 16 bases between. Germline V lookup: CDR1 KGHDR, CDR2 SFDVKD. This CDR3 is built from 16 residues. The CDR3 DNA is TGTGCCACCAGTGATCCGTCGATCGCTGCGGACAATGAGCAGTTCTTC. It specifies CATSDPSIAADNEQFF.

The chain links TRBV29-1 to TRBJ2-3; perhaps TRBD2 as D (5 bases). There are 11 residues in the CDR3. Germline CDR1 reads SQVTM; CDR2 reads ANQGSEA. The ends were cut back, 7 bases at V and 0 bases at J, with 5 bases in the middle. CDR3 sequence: CSGRSTDTQYF. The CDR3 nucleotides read TGCAGCGGGAGGAGCACAGATACGCAGTATTTT.

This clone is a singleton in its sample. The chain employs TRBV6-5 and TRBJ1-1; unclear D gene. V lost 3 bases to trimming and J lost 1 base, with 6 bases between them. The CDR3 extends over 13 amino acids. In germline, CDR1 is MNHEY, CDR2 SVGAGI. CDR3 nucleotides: TGTGCCAGCAGTTATATATGGAACACTGAAGCTTTCTTT. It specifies CASSYIWNTEAFF.

The CDR3 loop reads CASRGLLDTGELFF. The CDR3 DNA reads TGTGCCAGCAGAGGACTCCTGGACACCGGGGAGCTGTTTTTT. The genes are TRBV2 and TRBJ2-2; D perhaps matches TRBD2 (5 bases). Germline V CDR1 and CDR2: SNHLY, FYNNEI. The CDR3 is made up of 14 amino acids. V dropped 6 bases and J dropped 3 bases, with 11 bases sitting between them.

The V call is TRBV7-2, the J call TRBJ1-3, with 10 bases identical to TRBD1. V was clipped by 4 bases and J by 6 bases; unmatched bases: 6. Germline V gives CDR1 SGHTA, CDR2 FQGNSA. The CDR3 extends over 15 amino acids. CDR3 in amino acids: CASSSQDRGENTIYF. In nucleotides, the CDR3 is TGTGCCAGCAGCTCTCAGGACAGGGGGGAAAACACCATATATTTT. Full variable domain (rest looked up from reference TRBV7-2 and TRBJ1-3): GAGVSQSPSNKVTEKGKDVELRCDPISGHTALYWYRQSLGQGLEFLIYFQGNSAPDKSGLPSDRFSAERTGGSVSTLTIQRTQQEDSAVYLCASSSQDRGENTIYFGEGSWLTVV.

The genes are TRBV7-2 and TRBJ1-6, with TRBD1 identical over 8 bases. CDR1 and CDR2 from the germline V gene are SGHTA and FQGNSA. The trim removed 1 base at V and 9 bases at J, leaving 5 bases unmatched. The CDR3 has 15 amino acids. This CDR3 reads CASSLEARGLSPLHF. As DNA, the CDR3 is TGTGCCAGCAGCTTAGAGGCCAGGGGGCTTTCACCCCTCCACTTT.

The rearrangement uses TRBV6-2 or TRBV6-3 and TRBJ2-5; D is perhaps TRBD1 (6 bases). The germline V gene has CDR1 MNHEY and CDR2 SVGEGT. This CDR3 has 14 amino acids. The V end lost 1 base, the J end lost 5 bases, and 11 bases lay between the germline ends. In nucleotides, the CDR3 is TGTGCCAGCAGTTACTTTCTGGGGGCGGAGACCCAGTACTTC. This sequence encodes CASSYFLGAETQYF.

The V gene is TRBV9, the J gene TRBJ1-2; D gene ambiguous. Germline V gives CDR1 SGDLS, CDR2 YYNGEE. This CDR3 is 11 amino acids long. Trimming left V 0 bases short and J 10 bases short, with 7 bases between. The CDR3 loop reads CASSVGSLYTF. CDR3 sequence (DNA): TGTGCCAGCAGCGTAGGGTCACTCTACACCTTC.

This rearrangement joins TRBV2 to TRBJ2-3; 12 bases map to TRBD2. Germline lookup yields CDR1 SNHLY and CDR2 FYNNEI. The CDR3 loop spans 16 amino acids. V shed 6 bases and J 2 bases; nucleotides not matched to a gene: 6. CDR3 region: CASSSRLAGDTDTQYF. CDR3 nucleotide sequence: TGTGCCAGCAGCTCTCGACTAGCGGGGGACACAGATACGCAGTATTTT. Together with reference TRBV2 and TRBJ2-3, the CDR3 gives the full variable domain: EPEVTQTPSHQVTQMGQEVILRCVPISNHLYFYWYRQILGQKVEFLVSFYNNEISEKSEIFDDQFSVERPDGSNFTLKIRSTKLEDSAMYFCASSSRLAGDTDTQYFGPGTRLTVL.

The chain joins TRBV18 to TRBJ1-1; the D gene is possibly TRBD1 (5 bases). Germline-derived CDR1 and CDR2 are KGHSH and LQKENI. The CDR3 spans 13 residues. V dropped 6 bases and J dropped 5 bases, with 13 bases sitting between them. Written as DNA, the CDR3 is TGTGCCAGCTCGCTTGACGGGGGGACTGAAGCTTTCTTT. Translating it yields CASSLDGGTEAFF. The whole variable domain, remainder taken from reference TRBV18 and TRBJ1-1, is NAGVMQNPRHLVRRRGQEARLRCSPMKGHSHVYWYRQLPEEGLKFMVYLQKENIIDESGMPKERFSAEFPKEGPSILRIQQVVRGDSAAYFCASSLDGGTEAFFGQGTRLTVV.